This record looks at one T cell receptor beta chain sequence and its context. Trimming left V 4 bases short and J 0 bases short, with 9 bases between. Germline assignment: CDR1 MDHEN and CDR2 SYDVKM. The CDR3 length is 14 residues. The sample originates from a study of OX40 agonist ivuxolimab in advanced cancers. About the research overall: Six ivuxolimab dose levels, 0.01 to 10 mg/kg, were given intravenously every 2 weeks.

The data were produced by immunoSEQ multiplex PCR, yet TCRdb's version contains in-frame clones alone and is incomplete. The data hold tens of thousands of clones, with around four fifths observed a single time. This receptor was taken from an adult with an advanced solid tumor such as melanoma, head and neck, liver or kidney cancer. J is TRBJ1-1 and V is TRBV28; tentatively, D is TRBD1 (5 bases). Specimen: CD4+ or CD8+ T cells sorted from blood, collected in a trial of the OX40 agonist ivuxolimab. CDR3: CASSSGRLNTEAFF. CDR3 DNA: TGTGCCAGCAGTTCGGGACGGCTGAACACTGAAGCTTTCTTT.